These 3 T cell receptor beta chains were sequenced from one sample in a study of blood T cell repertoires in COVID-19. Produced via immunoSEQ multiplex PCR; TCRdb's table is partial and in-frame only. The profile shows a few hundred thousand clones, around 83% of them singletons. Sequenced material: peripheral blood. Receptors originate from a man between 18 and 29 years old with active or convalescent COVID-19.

The CDR3 DNA reads as TGTGCCAGCAGTTACGTGCGGGGGGCGCAGAATGAGCAGTTCTTC. It encodes CASSYVRGAQNEQFF. The chain combines TRBV6-5 with TRBJ2-1; 8 bases map to TRBD2. The CDR3 has 15 residues. V dropped 2 bases and J dropped 7; count of bases not matched to a gene: 7. Germline V gene lookup returns CDR1 MNHEY and CDR2 SVGAGI.

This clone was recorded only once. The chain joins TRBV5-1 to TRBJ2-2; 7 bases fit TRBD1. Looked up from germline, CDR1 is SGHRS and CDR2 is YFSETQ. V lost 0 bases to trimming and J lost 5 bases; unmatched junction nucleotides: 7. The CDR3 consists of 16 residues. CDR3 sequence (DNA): TGCGCCAGCAGCTTGGCCACAGGACAGGCAACCGGGGAGCTGTTTTTT. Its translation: CASSLATGQATGELFF.

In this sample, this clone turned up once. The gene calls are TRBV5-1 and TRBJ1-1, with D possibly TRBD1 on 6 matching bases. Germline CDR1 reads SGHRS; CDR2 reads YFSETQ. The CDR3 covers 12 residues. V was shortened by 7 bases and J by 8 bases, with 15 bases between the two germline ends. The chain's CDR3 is CASGEQGTEAFF. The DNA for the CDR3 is TGCGCCAGCGGGGAACAGGGAACCGAAGCTTTCTTT.